This note documents a single TCR beta chain sequence. Its antigen is as yet unknown. Peripheral blood from each donor was collected in a volume of roughly 9.2 milliliters. Using a J-beta primer mix together with a sample-barcoded 5' primer, a second PCR was run for roughly 7 to 11 cycles. TCRdb itself ran the 5' RACE reads through MiXCR, one entry per CDR3 protein. The data contain some 760,000 distinct CDR3 sequences, approximately 25% of them singletons. These data originate in a study of blood T cells in healthy people across ages. Study-wide results and caveats: More naive CD4+ cells and higher diversity marked long-lived donors relative to aged donors.

This CDR3 contains 12 residues. V was shortened by 6 bases and J by 9 bases, with 12 bases between the two germline ends. CDR1 is SEHNR, CDR2 FQNEAQ, per germline (reference sequence). These same data were also listed under a study on T cells of mothers and their children. That source reports: Samples came from a few healthy Caucasian mothers and their six children. Biologically related mothers and children overlapped slightly more than unrelated pairs, a non-significant difference.

Sequenced sample: blood. V is TRBV7-9 and J is TRBJ2-1; unclear D gene. The receptor was derived from a boy aged 5 to 17 in good health. DNA of the CDR3: TGTGCCAGCAGACCCGATGGTGGTGAGCAGTTCTTC. It translates to CASRPDGGEQFF. Drawing the rest from reference TRBV7-9 and TRBJ2-1, the complete variable domain is DTGVSQNPRHKITKRGQNVTFRCDPISEHNRLYWYRQTLGQGPEFLTYFQNEAQLEKSRLLSDRFSAERPKGSFSTLEIQRTEQGDSAMYLCASRPDGGEQFFGPGTRLTVL.